The 11 T cell receptor beta chains given below trace back to one sample, sequenced in a study of breast tumors, draining lymph nodes, adjacent tissues. TCRdb ran MiXCR on the multiplex PCR reads and lists one entry per CDR3 protein. Altogether some 130,000 distinct CDR3 sequences are present, 15% to 20% being singletons, with the ten largest covering over 3%. Breast cancer patients provided tissue from their axillary draining lymph nodes. Sequenced: axillary lymph node tissue. The receptors here all came from a female donor with breast cancer. Some clones in this sample may be carry-over from other donors' samples.

The gene calls are TRBV3-1 and TRBJ2-4, with a possible D match to TRBD2 (5 bases). Trimming stripped 1 base from V and 12 bases from J, with 19 bases between. The germline CDR1 and CDR2 sequences are LGHDT and YNNKEL (reference sequence). This CDR3 is 15 amino acids long. The DNA of the CDR3 is TGTGCCAGCAGCCAAGCTGGGAGCCCGTTTACGGCTCAGTACTTC. Its translation: CASSQAGSPFTAQYF.

The sample holds many counts of this clonotype. The chain is built from TRBV7-8 and TRBJ2-5; 8 nucleotides align to TRBD2. This CDR3 is built from 15 residues. V trimming: 1 base; J trimming: 5 bases; junction bases outside the gene matches: 6. Germline V gene lookup returns CDR1 SGHVS and CDR2 FQNEAQ. DNA of the CDR3: TGTGCCAGCAGCTTAGGGCGGGGGGCCATTGAGACCCAGTACTTC. Translating it yields CASSLGRGAIETQYF. Full variable domain (outside the CDR3, taken from reference TRBV7-8 and TRBJ2-5): GAGVSQSPRYKVAKRGQDVALRCDPISGHVSLFWYQQALGQGPEFLTYFQNEAQLDKSGLPSDRFFAERPEGSVSTLKIQRTQQEDSAVYLCASSLGRGAIETQYFGPGTRLLVL.

At least ten counts were recorded for this clonotype. This rearrangement joins TRBV3-1 to TRBJ2-1, with 8 bases matching TRBD2. Trimming took 4 bases from V and 2 from J; bases not matched to a gene: 4. Germline lookup yields CDR1 LGHDT and CDR2 YNNKEL (reference sequence). The CDR3 extends over 15 amino acids. The CDR3 region is CASSPGGATYNEQFF. CDR3 nucleotide sequence: TGTGCCAGCAGCCCCGGGGGGGCTACCTACAATGAGCAGTTCTTC.

This clonotype occurred many times. V gene TRBV5-8 combines with J gene TRBJ2-3, with 7 bases aligning to TRBD2. V gave up 1 base and J gave up 0 bases; unmatched junction bases: 11. This CDR3 has 18 amino acids. Germline lookup yields CDR1 SGHTS and CDR2 YDEGEE. CDR3 sequence (DNA): TGTGCCAGCAGCTTGCGGTTTAAGCGGGGCACTAGCACAGATACGCAGTATTTT. Translating gives CASSLRFKRGTSTDTQYF.

This clonotype has at least ten counts. The rearrangement uses TRBV5-5 and TRBJ2-3, with 12 bases that match TRBD2. CDR3 length: 16 residues. CDR1 is SGHKS, CDR2 YYEKEE, per germline (reference sequence). Trimming removed 6 bases from V and 0 bases from J; junction bases left unmatched: 5. The CDR3 loop is CASTRGTSGSTDTQYF. The DNA for the CDR3 is TGTGCCAGCACCAGGGGGACTAGCGGGAGCACAGATACGCAGTATTTT.

This rearrangement joins TRBV6-2 or TRBV6-3 to TRBJ2-7; tentative D call: TRBD2 (6 bases). V was cut by 8 bases and J by 4 bases, with 18 bases left in between. CDR3 length equals 14 residues. Germline V gene data show CDR1 as MNHEY and CDR2 as SVGEGT. The CDR3 sequence is CASCSGTPGYEQYF. The CDR3 nucleotides read TGTGCCAGCTGTTCCGGGACTCCTGGATACGAGCAGTACTTC.

The sample holds many counts of this clonotype. The V and J genes are TRBV7-3 and TRBJ2-1; 9 bases are a match to TRBD2. The V gene end was trimmed by 3 bases and the J gene end by 3 bases; junction bases not matched to a gene: 3. This CDR3 region has 15 residues. Germline CDR1 is SGHTA and CDR2 is FQGTGA. CDR3 sequence reads: CASSFGTSRYNEQFF. The CDR3 DNA follows: TGTGCCAGCAGCTTCGGGACTAGCCGCTACAATGAGCAGTTCTTC.

Worth noting for this clonotype: Just one base apart from a much larger clone, this may be a read error. The rearrangement uses TRBV9 and TRBJ2-1, with 9 bases that match TRBD2. V was pared by 4 bases and J by 6 bases, with 8 bases of the junction left unmatched. Germline V gene lookup returns CDR1 SGDLS and CDR2 YYNGEE. This CDR3 is built from 15 residues. CDR3 amino acids: CASSFSGSSGNEQFF. The CDR3 DNA sequence: TGTGCCAGCAGCTTTAGCGGGAGCAGCGGCAATGAGCAGTTCTTC. Full variable domain (outside the CDR3, taken from reference TRBV9 and TRBJ2-1): DSGVTQTPKHLITATGQRVTLRCSPRSGDLSVYWYQQSLDQGLQFLIQYYNGEERAKGNILERFSAQQFPDLHSELNLSSLELGDSALYFCASSFSGSSGNEQFFGPGTRLTVL.

The V and J genes are TRBV6-6 and TRBJ2-2; D not resolved. The V end lost 9 bases, the J end lost 0 bases, and 14 bases lay between the germline ends. The CDR3 sequence is 15 residues long. Germline V gives CDR1 MNHNY, CDR2 SVGAGI (reference sequence). The CDR3 sequence: CASLLSRPNTGELFF. For the CDR3, the DNA is TGTGCCAGTCTATTGTCCCGACCGAACACCGGGGAGCTGTTTTTT.

For this clonotype: The conserved phenylalanine or tryptophan is not found at the CDR3 terminus, so this likely reflects a read error. The chain couples TRBV28 to TRBJ1-2; 9 nucleotides match TRBD1. The CDR3 is 14 residues long. Germline CDR1 is MDHEN and CDR2 is SYDVKM. V dropped 2 bases and J dropped 7; count of bases not matched to a gene: 5. DNA of the CDR3: TGTGCCAGCAGTTTAGGGGGACAGGGAAGTGGCTACACCCTC. This sequence encodes CASSLGGQGSGYTL.

On this clonotype itself: This may arise from a read error, as a much more abundant clone is one base away. CDR3 amino acids: CACSLAGLAGSETQYF. The CDR3, as DNA: TGTGCCTGCAGCTTAGCGGGGCTAGCGGGAAGTGAGACCCAGTACTTC. J is TRBJ2-5 and V is TRBV7-2, with 9 bases identical to TRBD2. CDR1 SGHTA and CDR2 FQGNSA come from the germline V gene. The CDR3 consists of 16 residues.